This TCR beta chain was found in a study of T cell responses to AZD1222 COVID-19 vaccine. General study results and limits: Of the AZD1222 recipients, only 5 to 7 were seropositive at baseline.

This clone was detected only once. Its antigen remains unknown. The CDR3 consists of 17 residues. Looked up from germline, CDR1 is SQVTM and CDR2 is ANQGSEA. V was pared by 6 bases and J by 0 bases, with 9 bases of the junction left unmatched. Clones were read by immunoSEQ multiplex PCR, and TCRdb kept only the in-frame ones, dropping some. The sample lists some 120,000 clones; approximately 90% were seen once. The material was peripheral blood, obtained 28 days after the second AZD1222 dose. The chain links TRBV29-1 to TRBJ2-1, with TRBD2 matching 12 bases. This TCR was recovered from an adult who received the AZD1222 COVID-19 vaccine. CDR3 amino acids: CSVPKGLAGSSYNEQFF. CDR3 coding DNA: TGCAGCGTCCCGAAAGGACTAGCGGGGAGCTCCTACAATGAGCAGTTCTTC.